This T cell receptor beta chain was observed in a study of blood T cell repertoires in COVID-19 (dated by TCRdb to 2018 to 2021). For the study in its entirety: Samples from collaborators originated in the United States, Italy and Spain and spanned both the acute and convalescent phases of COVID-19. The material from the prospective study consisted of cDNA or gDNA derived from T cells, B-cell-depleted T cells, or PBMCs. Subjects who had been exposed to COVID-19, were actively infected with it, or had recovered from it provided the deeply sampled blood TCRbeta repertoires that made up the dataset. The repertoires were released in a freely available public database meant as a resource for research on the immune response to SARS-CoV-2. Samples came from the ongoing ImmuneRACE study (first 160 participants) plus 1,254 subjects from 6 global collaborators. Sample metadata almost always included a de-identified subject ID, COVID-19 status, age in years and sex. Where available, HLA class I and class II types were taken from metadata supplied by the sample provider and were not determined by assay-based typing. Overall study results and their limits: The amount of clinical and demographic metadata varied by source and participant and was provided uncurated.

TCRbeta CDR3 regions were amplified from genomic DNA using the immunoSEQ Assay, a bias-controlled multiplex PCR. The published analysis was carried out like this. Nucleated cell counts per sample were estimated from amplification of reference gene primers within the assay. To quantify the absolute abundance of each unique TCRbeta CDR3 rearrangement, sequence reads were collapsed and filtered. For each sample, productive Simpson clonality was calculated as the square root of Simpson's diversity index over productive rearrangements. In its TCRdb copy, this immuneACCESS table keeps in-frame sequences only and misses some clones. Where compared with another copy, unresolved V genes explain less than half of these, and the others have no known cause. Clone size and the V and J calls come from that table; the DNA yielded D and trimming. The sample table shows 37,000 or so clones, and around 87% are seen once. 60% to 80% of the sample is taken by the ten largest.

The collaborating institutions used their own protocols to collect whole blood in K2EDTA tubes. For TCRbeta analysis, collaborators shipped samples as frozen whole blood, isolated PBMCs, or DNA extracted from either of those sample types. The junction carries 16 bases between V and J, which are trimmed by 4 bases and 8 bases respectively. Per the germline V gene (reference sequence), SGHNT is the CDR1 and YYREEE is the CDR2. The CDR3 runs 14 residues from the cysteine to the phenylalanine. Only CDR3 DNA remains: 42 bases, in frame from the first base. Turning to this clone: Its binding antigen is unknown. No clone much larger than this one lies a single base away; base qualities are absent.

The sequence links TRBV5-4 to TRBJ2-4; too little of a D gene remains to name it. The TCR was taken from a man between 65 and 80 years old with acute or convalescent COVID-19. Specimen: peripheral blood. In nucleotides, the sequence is TGTGCCAGCAGCACACAACCGGGTGTTTACATTCAGTACTTC. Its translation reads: CASSTQPGVYIQYF.